The clone carrying this T cell receptor (beta chain) was seen ten or more times. As yet, its antigen is unknown. Genomic DNA provided the template from which TCR beta VDJ and CDR3 profiles were obtained. TCRdb used MiXCR to reprocess the reads, holding one entry per CDR3 protein. The sample holds about 220,000 distinct CDR3 sequences, 34% seen once. Looked up from germline, CDR1 is SGHRS and CDR2 is YFSETQ. The CDR3 is 14 amino acids. V lost 0 bases and J lost 8, with 14 bases in between. This sample is part of a study of CD8+CD57+ T cells in acquired aplastic anemia. Study-wide background: The study obtained an average of 3.2 ug of DNA from sorted CD4+ and CD8+ cells. Healthy donor sequencing depth: some 10 million CD4+, fewer than 12 million CD8+ reads. Whole-study findings and limits: Any difference that existed in CD8+ Simpson's diversity between patients and controls was not significant. The study identified roughly 31 CD8+ CDR3 sequences shared by patients and controls.

The sequenced material came from sorted CD4+, CD8+, or CD8+CD57+ T cells (not recorded which) from PBMCs. This chain joins TRBV5-1 and TRBJ1-2; D is uncertain. The clonotype originates from a human donor in good health, serving as a control. CDR3 in amino acids: CASSLGPQSLGYTF. The CDR3 DNA is TGCGCCAGCAGCTTGGGACCTCAGTCGTTGGGCTACACCTTC. The complete variable domain, with remaining parts taken from reference TRBV5-1 and TRBJ1-2, reads KAGVTQTPRYLIKTRGQQVTLSCSPISGHRSVSWYQQTPGQGLQFLFEYFSETQRNKGNFPGRFSGRQFSNSRSEMNVSTLELGDSALYLCASSLGPQSLGYTFGSGTRLTVV.